This T cell receptor beta chain was profiled in a study of T cells in Graves' hyperthyroidism and ophthalmopathy. RNA transcripts gave rise to amplified TCR beta CDR3 regions. First-round RT-PCR with HTBI primers amplified the TCR CDR3 region. TCRdb reanalysed the multiplex PCR reads using MiXCR and keeps one entry per CDR3 protein. The data show 400,000 to 450,000 distinct CDR3 sequences, 14% to 15% seen once. Study conclusions and caveats: In the analysis, a 13 V-J model separated ophthalmopathy from stable hyperthyroidism. Peripheral blood also featured most of the thyroid clonotypes expanded above 0.001.

Uncontrolled infection, other autoimmune disease, pregnancy or lactation excluded patients. This clonotype was seen many times. What it binds is not known. From germline, CDR1 is KGHDR and CDR2 SFDVKD. CDR3 length equals 15 residues. V lost 4 bases and J 5 bases, leaving 16 bases between the germline ends. The sample was blood. The origin of this receptor is a man aged 18 to 29 with Graves' ophthalmopathy. The chain employs TRBV24-1 and TRBJ2-5, with a tentative D call TRBD1 (6 bases). CDR3 nucleotide sequence: TGTGCCACCAGTGAATACAGGGTCCAGGGCGAGACCCAGTACTTC. This codes for CATSEYRVQGETQYF.